Detailed here is one TCR beta chain. What it binds is unknown. The data were produced by immunoSEQ multiplex PCR, yet TCRdb's version contains in-frame clones alone and is incomplete. The sample records 25,000 to 30,000 clones, 70% to 90% being singletons. V lost 5 bases and J lost 2; bases outside the gene matches: 10. Germline V gene sequence: CDR1 SGHAT, CDR2 FQNNGV. This CDR3 spans 16 amino acids. This specimen comes from a study of T cells in localized non-small cell lung cancer. General observations from the study: Median detection of top 100 tumor clones in adjacent lung was 57 clones. Tumor samples were not multi-region, leaving intratumor heterogeneity unexcluded. Uninvolved adjacent lung had higher T cell clonality than tumor and all other tissues. Elevated blood T cell density was associated with longer overall survival.

The material was peripheral blood, obtained before any cancer treatment. This receptor was identified in a woman aged 18 to 50 with stage I lung adenocarcinoma. The chain joins TRBV11-2 to TRBJ2-3, with 7 bases matching TRBD1. The CDR3 nucleotides are TGTGCCAGCAGCCCCCAGACAGGGAGATTCACAGATACGCAGTATTTT. Its protein is CASSPQTGRFTDTQYF.